Presented here are 16 T cell receptor beta chains from one specimen sequenced in a study of control samples from healthy donors and cancer patients. Only in-frame clones appear in the TCRdb table, and some are missing; sequencing was by immunoSEQ multiplex PCR. Among 150,000 to 180,000 clones listed, more than 85% were seen once. The source material was blood. The origin of the receptors is a man aged 50-60 years in good health.

This chain links TRBV6-4 with TRBJ2-1, with TRBD1 matching 9 bases. The CDR3 is 15 residues long. Germline CDR1 reads MRHNA; CDR2 reads SNTAGT. With V trimmed by 4 bases and J by 8 bases, 9 bases remained unmatched. CDR3 DNA: TGTGCCAGCAGTGTCCGGGACAGGGTAATCGATGAGCAGTTCTTC. Protein product: CASSVRDRVIDEQFF.

The chain uses TRBV5-4 and TRBJ1-4; D is perhaps TRBD1 (5 bases). V was pared by 4 bases and J by 0 bases, with 13 bases between. Germline-derived CDR1 and CDR2 are SGHNT and YYREEE (reference sequence). This CDR3 has 16 residues. The CDR3 loop is CASSPGGGATNEKLFF. The DNA for the CDR3 is TGTGCCAGCAGCCCGGGGGGGGGAGCAACTAATGAAAAACTGTTTTTT.

CDR3 DNA: TGTGCCAGCAGTTTGACAGGTAGTTTAGCCTACGAGCAGTACTTC. Encoded protein: CASSLTGSLAYEQYF. The chain carries TRBV28 and TRBJ2-7, with D possibly being TRBD1 (6 bases). Trimming cost V 3 bases and J 2 bases, with 14 bases left between them. The CDR3 is made up of 15 amino acids. Germline V gene lookup returns CDR1 MDHEN and CDR2 SYDVKM.

This chain joins TRBV16 and TRBJ1-2; no firm D call. This CDR3 has 12 amino acids. Germline V gene data show CDR1 as KGHSY and CDR2 as FQNENV. V lost 5 bases and J lost 8, with 12 bases in between. This CDR3 is CASSGKRTGYTF. The CDR3 DNA reads as TGTGCCAGCAGCGGGAAGAGGACCGGCTACACCTTC.

The chain couples TRBV30 to TRBJ1-1; a weak D match, TRBD1 (5 bases). Germline V gene data show CDR1 as GTSNPN and CDR2 as SVGIG (reference sequence). The CDR3 is 13 residues long. The V gene lost 5 bases and the J gene lost 4 bases, with 14 bases spanning the gap. The chain's CDR3 is CAWSQGEGTEAFF. In DNA, the CDR3 is TGTGCCTGGTCGCAGGGTGAGGGCACTGAAGCTTTCTTT.

The V gene is TRBV7-9, the J gene TRBJ2-1; no firm D call. The CDR3 covers 13 residues. CDR1 is SEHNR, CDR2 FQNEAQ, per germline (reference sequence). V was clipped by 5 bases and J by 8 bases, with 13 bases between them. CDR3 loop: CASSREVVDEQFF. As DNA, the CDR3 is TGTGCCAGCAGCCGCGAGGTAGTCGATGAGCAGTTCTTC. Together with reference TRBV7-9 and TRBJ2-1, the CDR3 gives the full variable domain: DTGVSQNPRHKITKRGQNVTFRCDPISEHNRLYWYRQTLGQGPEFLTYFQNEAQLEKSRLLSDRFSAERPKGSFSTLEIQRTEQGDSAMYLCASSREVVDEQFFGPGTRLTVL.

The genes are TRBV6-2 or TRBV6-3 and TRBJ2-1; the match to TRBD2 covers 12 bases. The CDR3 has 18 residues. The ends lost 0 bases at V and 8 bases at J; junction bases unmatched: 11. Germline V gives CDR1 MNHEY, CDR2 SVGEGT. CDR3 residues: CASSYSTSGRSSRHEQFF. The CDR3 DNA sequence: TGTGCCAGCAGTTACTCAACTAGCGGGAGGTCCTCGAGGCATGAGCAGTTCTTC.

In DNA form, the CDR3 reads TGTGCCAGCAGTCCCTCAGGGGGAAGCTCCTACGAGCAGTACTTC. It encodes CASSPSGGSSYEQYF. V usage is TRBV6-5 and J usage is TRBJ2-7; 7 bases are shared with TRBD1. Germline values: CDR1 MNHEY, CDR2 SVGAGI. The V segment lost 5 bases and the J segment 0 bases; nucleotides outside the gene matches: 7. The CDR3 runs to 15 residues.

The chain joins TRBV19 to TRBJ2-1; TRBD1 matches at 9 bases. Germline CDR1 is LNHDA and CDR2 is SQIVND (reference sequence). The CDR3 is 14 amino acids. J lost 9 bases, V lost 6 bases, and 9 bases had no gene match. The CDR3 DNA reads as TGTGCCAGTAGACCCCGGGACAGGGTAGGTGAGCAGTTCTTC. It encodes CASRPRDRVGEQFF.

The chain couples TRBV28 to TRBJ2-4; a possible D gene is TRBD1 (6 bases). The CDR3 has 15 residues. The V end lost 3 bases, the J end lost 1 base, and 10 bases lay between the germline ends. Germline V CDR1 and CDR2: MDHEN, SYDVKM. CDR3 nucleotide sequence: TGTGCCAGCAGTTTGGGGGCGGCGGCCAAAAACATTCAGTACTTC. This gives the protein CASSLGAAAKNIQYF. Drawing the rest from reference TRBV28 and TRBJ2-4, the complete variable domain is DVKVTQSSRYLVKRTGEKVFLECVQDMDHENMFWYRQDPGLGLRLIYFSYDVKMKEKGDIPEGYSVSREKKERFSLILESASTNQTSMYLCASSLGAAAKNIQYFGAGTRLSVL.

This chain uses TRBV6-1 with TRBJ2-1, with D possibly TRBD2 on 6 matching bases. Per germline, CDR1 MNHNS and CDR2 SASEGT. CDR3 length equals 14 residues. Trimming stripped 2 bases from V and 9 bases from J, with 14 bases between. CDR3: CASSEIGRRGEQFF. The CDR3, as DNA: TGTGCCAGCAGTGAAATCGGCAGGAGGGGTGAGCAGTTCTTC.

The chain joins TRBV5-1 to TRBJ1-2; unclear D gene. Germline loops: CDR1 SGHRS, CDR2 YFSETQ. The CDR3 sequence is 14 residues long. V shed 0 bases and J shed 0 bases, with 6 bases lying between them. The CDR3 loop is CASSLVQTNYGYTF. The CDR3 DNA is TGCGCCAGCAGCTTGGTACAGACTAACTATGGCTACACCTTC.

The gene calls are TRBV19 and TRBJ1-6; TRBD1 agrees at 9 bases. The germline gives CDR1 LNHDA, CDR2 SQIVND (reference sequence). The CDR3 runs to 14 residues. V shed 6 bases and J 7 bases; nucleotides not matched to a gene: 4. The CDR3 reads CASRGQGRNSPLHF. In nucleotides, the CDR3 is TGTGCCAGTAGGGGACAGGGCCGGAATTCACCCCTCCACTTT.

The rearrangement uses TRBV5-6 and TRBJ2-7, with D possibly TRBD2 on 6 matching bases. V lost 0 bases, J lost 3 bases, and 13 bases lay in between. Germline loops: CDR1 SGHDT, CDR2 YYEEEE. This CDR3 spans 15 amino acids. In DNA, the CDR3 is TGTGCCAGCAGCTTGGCCCCTAGCGTAAACTACGAGCAGTACTTC. Amino acid sequence: CASSLAPSVNYEQYF.

The J gene is TRBJ2-3, the V gene TRBV19; tentative D call: TRBD1 (5 bases). CDR3 length: 16 amino acids. Germline CDR1 and CDR2: LNHDA and SQIVND (reference sequence). V shed 1 base and J shed 1 base, with 12 bases lying between them. The CDR3 loop reads CASSIVQGLGTDTQYF. The CDR3 DNA reads TGTGCCAGTAGTATAGTCCAGGGTCTGGGCACAGATACGCAGTATTTT.

The chain links TRBV11-2 to TRBJ1-6; D unclear. V shed 6 bases and J shed 0 bases, with 6 bases lying between them. The CDR3 runs 14 residues. Germline V gene data show CDR1 as SGHAT and CDR2 as FQNNGV. The CDR3 protein is CASSVLSYNSPLHF. The CDR3 DNA is TGTGCCAGCAGTGTACTCTCCTATAATTCACCCCTCCACTTT.